The rows below give T cell receptor beta chains drawn from one sample of a study of T cell repertoires in cytomegalovirus infection. TCRdb re-called the reads with MiXCR, one entry per CDR3 protein. The table records roughly 500,000 distinct CDR3 sequences, about 42% of them present only once. Their antigen targets remain unknown. Sequenced material: cultured PBMCs, taken from culture after CMV antigen stimulation. The receptor set was obtained from a human donor in good health (CMV status not recorded). Some clones in this sample may be carry-over from other donors' samples. Both conserved end residues are part of each CDR3. D genes are given only for firm matches. Size is stated for part of the rows, as once, few or many counts, or as a class when the clone is expanded.

V gene	D gene	clone size	J gene	CDR3 DNA	CDR3 protein
TRBV11-2	.	.	TRBJ2-6	TGTGCCAGCAGCTTCGGGGGTGGGGCCAACGTCCTGACTTTC	CASSFGGGANVLTF
TRBV7-2	.	once	TRBJ2-7	TGTGCCAGCAGCTTAGGGCCGGCCCCCTACGAGCAGTACTTC	CASSLGPAPYEQYF
TRBV5-3	TRBD2	.	TRBJ2-3	TGTGCCAGCAGCCCTAGCGGGAGGGAGGAGTATTTT	CASSPSGREEYF
TRBV30	.	.	TRBJ2-5	TGTGCCTGGTCCCCCAACGTGGAGACCCAGTACTTC	CAWSPNVETQYF
TRBV5-6	.	.	TRBJ2-7	TGTGCCAGCAGCTCCTCCTTGGGCTACGAGCAGTACTTC	CASSSSLGYEQYF
TRBV7-6	.	.	TRBJ2-7	TGTGCCAGCAGCTTAAGGGCAGAAGCCTCCTACGAGCAGTACTTC	CASSLRAEASYEQYF
TRBV7-2	.	few	TRBJ2-7	TGTGCCAGCAGCTTAGCGCCGGACGCCTGGCAGGGAACCTACGAGCAGTACTTC	CASSLAPDAWQGTYEQYF
TRBV2	TRBD2	.	TRBJ2-2	TGTGCCAGCAGGACTAGCGGGGTGAACACCGGGGAGCTGTTTTTT	CASRTSGVNTGELFF
TRBV18	TRBD1	.	TRBJ1-1	TGTGCCAGCTCACCCGGGACAGGGGGGCCTGAAGCTTTCTTT	CASSPGTGGPEAFF
TRBV19	.	.	TRBJ1-1	TGTGCCAGTAGTAGTGAGGGGGACACTGAAGCTTTCTTT	CASSSEGDTEAFF
TRBV7-9	TRBD1	.	TRBJ1-1	TGTGCCAGCAGCGTAGGACAGGGGGCAGAGACTGAAGCTTTCTTT	CASSVGQGAETEAFF
TRBV12-3/TRBV12-4	.	few	TRBJ2-1	TGTGCCAGCAGTCCTGGATGGGGGGTTGGGGATGAGCAGTTCTTC	CASSPGWGVGDEQFF
TRBV7-2	.	many	TRBJ1-5	TGTGCCAGCAGCTTGCAAGGGAATCAGCCCCAGCATTTT	CASSLQGNQPQHF
TRBV6-6	TRBD1	.	TRBJ2-7	TGTGCCAGCAGATTCGGACAGGGGGCCTCCTACGAGCAGTACTTC	CASRFGQGASYEQYF
TRBV7-2	.	few	TRBJ1-2	TGTGCCAGCAGCAGCAACGGGGGCTTACTCTATGGCTACACCTTC	CASSSNGGLLYGYTF
TRBV15	.	.	TRBJ2-3	TGTGCCACCAGTTCGGCTAGGCAAACAGATACGCAGTATTTT	CATSSARQTDTQYF
TRBV6-1	.	.	TRBJ2-5	TGTGCCAGCAGTGAAGCGTTGGACAGACAAGAGACCCAGTACTTC	CASSEALDRQETQYF
TRBV12-3/TRBV12-4	TRBD2	once	TRBJ2-1	TGTGCCAGCAGACGGACTAGCGGATACAATGAGCAGTTCTTC	CASRRTSGYNEQFF
TRBV15	TRBD2	.	TRBJ2-7	TGTGCCACCAGCGAGGGGACTAGCGGTCCCTACGAGCAGTACTTC	CATSEGTSGPYEQYF
TRBV5-3	.	few	TRBJ2-1	TGTGCCAGCAGCTACCTCGTCGGTAGCGGCCTCTCCTACAATGAGCAGTTCTTC	CASSYLVGSGLSYNEQFF
TRBV7-2	.	few	TRBJ1-6	TGTGCCAGCAGCTTACGGCGGGGAACTTCACCCCTCCACTTT	CASSLRRGTSPLHF
TRBV7-6	.	.	TRBJ1-1	TGTGCCAGCAGCCCTCGGGGGACAACGACTGAAGCTTTCTTT	CASSPRGTTTEAFF
TRBV7-2	TRBD1	many	TRBJ1-6	TGTGCCAGCAGCTTCGGGACAGGGCTTAATTCACCCCTCCACTTT	CASSFGTGLNSPLHF
TRBV6-6	.	.	TRBJ2-7	TGTGCCATAAGTGACAGGTTCCCTTCCGAGCAGTACTTC	CAISDRFPSEQYF
TRBV28	TRBD2	.	TRBJ2-1	TGTGCCAGCAGTTCCCCCTCGGGGTTAGCGGGAGAGGATAATGAGCAGTTCTTC	CASSSPSGLAGEDNEQFF
TRBV4-1	TRBD2	.	TRBJ2-7	TGCGCCAGCAGCCAACGGCTAGCGGGTAACGAGCAGTACTTC	CASSQRLAGNEQYF
TRBV7-2	.	.	TRBJ2-2	TGTGCCAGCAGCCCCCGTGTCGCCGGGGAGCTGTTTTTT	CASSPRVAGELFF
TRBV10-3	.	.	TRBJ1-5	TGTGCCATCAGTGAGTCGACAGGCCCATGGCCCCAGCATTTT	CAISESTGPWPQHF
TRBV19	.	.	TRBJ1-6	TGTGCCAGCTGCCAGGGCGGCAATTCACCCCTCCACTTT	CASCQGGNSPLHF
TRBV5-5	TRBD1	.	TRBJ1-2	TGTGCCAGCAGATTGCCGGGACAGGGGCCCGGCTACACCTTC	CASRLPGQGPGYTF
TRBV7-2	.	many	TRBJ2-1	TGTGCCAGCAGCTCCTCCGGGGACACAGACGTCTACAATGAGCAGTTCTTC	CASSSSGDTDVYNEQFF